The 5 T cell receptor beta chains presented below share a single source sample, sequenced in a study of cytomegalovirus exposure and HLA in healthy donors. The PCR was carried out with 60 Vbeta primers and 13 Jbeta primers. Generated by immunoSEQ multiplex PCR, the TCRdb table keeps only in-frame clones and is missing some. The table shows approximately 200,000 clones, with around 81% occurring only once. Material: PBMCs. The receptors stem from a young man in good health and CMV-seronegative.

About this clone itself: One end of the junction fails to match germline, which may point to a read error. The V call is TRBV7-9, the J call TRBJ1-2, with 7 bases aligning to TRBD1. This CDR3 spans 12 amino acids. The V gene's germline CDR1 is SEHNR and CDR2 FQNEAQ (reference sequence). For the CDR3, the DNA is TGTTCCAGCAGCCTACAGGGACAGGGCTACACCTTC. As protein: CSSSLQGQGYTF.

CDR3 DNA sequence: TGCGCCAGCAGCTTGGGCCCACTAGCGGCTGGCTACGAGCAGTACTTC. Encoded protein: CASSLGPLAAGYEQYF. The J gene is TRBJ2-7, the V gene TRBV5-1; 8 positions agree with TRBD2. The CDR3 loop spans 16 amino acids. The germline gives CDR1 SGHRS, CDR2 YFSETQ. The V gene end was trimmed by 0 bases and the J gene end by 3 bases; junction bases not matched to a gene: 8.

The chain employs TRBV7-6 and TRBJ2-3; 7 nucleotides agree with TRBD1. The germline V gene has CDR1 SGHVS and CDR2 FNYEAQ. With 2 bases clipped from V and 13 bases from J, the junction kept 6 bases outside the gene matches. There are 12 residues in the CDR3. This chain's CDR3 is CASSLWQGEKYF. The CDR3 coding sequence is TGTGCCAGCAGCTTATGGCAGGGGGAGAAGTATTTT.

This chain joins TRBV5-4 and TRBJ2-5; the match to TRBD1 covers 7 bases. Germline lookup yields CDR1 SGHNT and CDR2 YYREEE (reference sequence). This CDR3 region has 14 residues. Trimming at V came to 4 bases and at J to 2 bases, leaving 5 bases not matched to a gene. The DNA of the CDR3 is TGTGCCAGCAGCCAGGGACAGATGCAAGAGACCCAGTACTTC. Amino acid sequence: CASSQGQMQETQYF.

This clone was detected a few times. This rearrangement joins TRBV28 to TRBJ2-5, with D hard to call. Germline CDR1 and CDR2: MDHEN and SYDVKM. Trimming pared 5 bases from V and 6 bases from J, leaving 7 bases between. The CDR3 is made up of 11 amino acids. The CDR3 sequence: CASSQKKTQYF. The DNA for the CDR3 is TGTGCCAGCAGTCAGAAAAAGACCCAGTACTTC.